The clone carrying this TCR beta chain was observed a handful of times. Its antigen is not identified. Measured with immunoSEQ multiplex PCR; TCRdb has only the in-frame clones, and not every one. The data contain some 60,000 clones, 91% of them singletons. The data are from a study of OX40 agonist ivuxolimab in advanced cancers. Study-wide results and limits: Among the nonresponders, some also had low normalized T-cell clonal expansion. Within 6 weeks, CD4+ and CD8+ blood T cells expanded clonally at 0.1 to 3.0 mg/kg.

This receptor was identified in an adult with an advanced solid tumor such as melanoma, head and neck, liver or kidney cancer. Here the sequenced sample was CD4+ or CD8+ T cells sorted from blood, taken in a trial of the OX40 agonist ivuxolimab.

The CDR3: CASSLVGYEQYF. CDR3 nucleotides: TGTGCCAGCAGTTTGGTAGGTTACGAGCAGTACTTC. The genes are TRBV28 and TRBJ2-7, with D uncertain. V was clipped by 3 bases and J by 4 bases, with 7 bases between them. Germline V CDR1 and CDR2: MDHEN, SYDVKM. The CDR3 length is 12 residues.